These 3 T cell receptor beta chains were sequenced from one sample in a study of cytomegalovirus exposure and HLA in healthy donors. Researchers ran the PCR with 60 Vbeta and 13 Jbeta primers. The repertoire was sequenced with immunoSEQ multiplex PCR; TCRdb's copy has only in-frame clones and lacks some. The table includes approximately 170,000 clones, just under 80% detected once. Sample: PBMCs. The receptors were gathered from a woman in her thirties or forties in good health and CMV-seropositive.

The chain combines TRBV7-6 with TRBJ2-1; D unresolved. The V and J ends lost 5 bases and 8 bases respectively, with 13 bases between them. The CDR3 sequence is 13 residues long. The germline V gene has CDR1 SGHVS and CDR2 FNYEAQ. The CDR3 spells CASSSLVKHEQFF. CDR3 DNA: TGTGCCAGCAGCAGCTTAGTGAAGCATGAGCAGTTCTTC.

This clone was found a few times. This chain connects TRBV27 to TRBJ1-1; TRBD1 is a possible D gene (6 bases). V shed 5 bases and J shed 0 bases, with 13 bases lying between them. Per germline, CDR1 MNHEY and CDR2 SMNVEV (reference sequence). The CDR3 is 15 amino acids. The CDR3 DNA follows: TGTGCCAGCAGTATCGACAGGACAATGAACACTGAAGCTTTCTTT. It specifies CASSIDRTMNTEAFF.

This clone appeared a single time. The gene calls are TRBV19 and TRBJ2-5; TRBD2 matches 8 bases. V was pared by 5 bases and J by 2 bases, with 10 bases of the junction left unmatched. This CDR3 is 16 amino acids long. Germline V lookup: CDR1 LNHDA, CDR2 SQIVND (reference sequence). The CDR3 reads CASSQGASGRQETQYF. DNA of the CDR3: TGTGCCAGTAGTCAGGGCGCTAGCGGGCGTCAAGAGACCCAGTACTTC.